Following are 8 T cell receptor beta chains from one sample sequenced in a study of blood T cell repertoires in COVID-19. Sequenced by immunoSEQ multiplex PCR; TCRdb stores in-frame clones only, minus some. The repertoire consists of about 160,000 clones, with about 74% occurring once and the leading ten covering around 8.1%. Sequencing input: peripheral blood. The receptors were sampled from a man aged 55 to 70 with acute or convalescent COVID-19.

This chain joins TRBV19 and TRBJ2-2, with 10 bases identical to TRBD2. Germline V lookup: CDR1 LNHDA, CDR2 SQIVND (reference sequence). The CDR3 has 15 residues. The ends lost 3 bases at V and 7 bases at J; junction bases unmatched: 5. The chain's CDR3 is CASSITSGAGGELFF. The CDR3 bases are TGTGCCAGTAGTATCACTAGCGGGGCCGGCGGGGAGCTGTTTTTT.

The rearrangement links TRBV10-3 to TRBJ2-6; maybe TRBD1 (5 bases). CDR1 ENHRY and CDR2 SYGVKD come from the germline V gene. CDR3 size: 16 residues. Trimming pared 6 bases from V and 4 bases from J, leaving 16 bases between. CDR3 coding DNA: TGTGCCATCAGGGCTTCCACAGGTCACGGGGCCAACGTCCTGACTTTC. It encodes CAIRASTGHGANVLTF.

The V gene is TRBV10-2, the J gene TRBJ1-3, with TRBD1 as a possible D gene (6 bases). Trimming took 8 bases from V and 4 from J, leaving 12 bases between them. The CDR3 spans 13 residues. Per germline, CDR1 WSHSY and CDR2 SAAADI. In DNA, the CDR3 is TGCGCCAGCGGGGGCAGCCGAGGAAACACCATATATTTT. Translation: CASGGSRGNTIYF.

The chain joins TRBV5-1 to TRBJ2-3, with 9 bases that match TRBD1. This CDR3 has 15 residues. With V trimmed by 4 bases and J by 1 base, 4 bases remained unmatched. Looked up from germline, CDR1 is SGHRS and CDR2 is YFSETQ. CDR3 sequence (DNA): TGCGCCAGCAGCCCACGGGACAGGGGCACAGATACGCAGTATTTT. Its protein is CASSPRDRGTDTQYF.

This chain connects TRBV10-3 to TRBJ1-1; D might be TRBD1 (6 bases). This CDR3 has 14 amino acids. Trimming removed 6 bases at V and 6 bases at J, with 17 bases between. Germline V gene sequence: CDR1 ENHRY, CDR2 SYGVKD. Here the CDR3 DNA reads TGTGCCATCAGGGTGGATCAGGGGAGCCCTGAAGCTTTCTTT. It specifies CAIRVDQGSPEAFF.

The V gene is TRBV7-3, the J gene TRBJ1-2, with a possible D match to TRBD1 (6 bases). Trimming removed 5 bases from V and 6 bases from J, with 13 bases in between. The CDR3 covers 13 residues. Germline lookup yields CDR1 SGHTA and CDR2 FQGTGA. The CDR3 nucleotides read TGTGCCAGCAGCCCTACAGGGATGGATGGCTACACCTTC. Its translation: CASSPTGMDGYTF.

This clone appeared once. The rearrangement uses TRBV30 and TRBJ2-2; 8 nucleotides match TRBD2. V trimming: 3 bases; J trimming: 3 bases; junction bases outside the gene matches: 6. This CDR3 has 15 amino acids. Germline loops: CDR1 GTSNPN, CDR2 SVGIG (reference sequence). The CDR3 sequence is CAWRGGLGDTGELFF. For the CDR3, the DNA is TGTGCCTGGAGGGGGGGACTAGGGGACACCGGGGAGCTGTTTTTT. Supplemented by reference TRBV30 and TRBJ2-2, the full variable domain reads SQTIHQWPATLVQPVGSPLSLECTVEGTSNPNLYWYRQAAGRGLQLLFYSVGIGQISSEVPQNLSASRPQDRQFILSSKKLLLSDSGFYLCAWRGGLGDTGELFFGEGSRLTVL.

The CDR3 DNA is TGTGCCAGCAGCCCGGGACAGACTGTGAACACTGAAGCTTTCTTT. As protein: CASSPGQTVNTEAFF. The chain is built from TRBV9 and TRBJ1-1, with 7 bases identical to TRBD1. V dropped 4 bases and J dropped 0; count of bases not matched to a gene: 6. The CDR3 loop spans 15 amino acids. Germline V lookup: CDR1 SGDLS, CDR2 YYNGEE.